The present entry profiles one T cell receptor (beta chain) with its context. No antigen is known for it. The junction differs from germline at one of its ends, possibly a read error. This entry comes from a study of post-analysis software for immune sequencing data. Study-wide context: Recorded subtypes: relapsing-remitting, secondary progressive, progressive-relapsing; some patients unannotated. Study-wide points: Roughly five TRBV segments were more frequent in patients than controls; TRBV5-6, TRBV5-1 and TRBV20-1 belonged to this group. F-measure co-clustering was strong for batch-matched samples. Controls had significantly higher normalized Chao1 diversity than multiple sclerosis patients.

The CDR3 is 14 residues long. From germline, CDR1 is SGHNT and CDR2 YYREEE (reference sequence). Unique molecular identifiers tagged the TCR beta cDNA libraries. TCRdb recomputed calls from the PCR reads with MiXCR, one row per CDR3 protein. The table has about 820,000 distinct CDR3 sequences, roughly 50% seen once. The rearrangement joins TRBV5-4 to TRBJ2-7; D is unclear. Sequenced: blood. This receptor was identified in a girl aged 5-17 years with multiple sclerosis. The CDR3 DNA is TGTGCCAGTAGCTCAACCCCGGAATCCTACGAGCGGTACTTC. Its translation: CASSSTPESYERYF.